This T cell receptor (beta chain) was recovered during a study of identical twins. This clonotype was picked up a small number of times. TCRdb ran MiXCR on the 5' RACE reads and lists one entry per CDR3 protein. The sample carries 690,000 or so distinct CDR3 sequences, around 6% recorded once. The CDR3 spans 14 residues. From germline, CDR1 is MNHEY and CDR2 SMNVEV (reference sequence). J lost 3 bases, V lost 5 bases, and 3 bases had no gene match. The chain joins TRBV27 to TRBJ2-2; TRBD2 matches at 7 bases. The sequencing input was naive T cells sorted from blood. The receptor's source is a man younger than 35 in good health. CDR3 residues: CASSVGRYTGELFF. CDR3 bases: TGTGCCAGCAGTGTCGGGAGGTACACCGGGGAGCTGTTTTTT.